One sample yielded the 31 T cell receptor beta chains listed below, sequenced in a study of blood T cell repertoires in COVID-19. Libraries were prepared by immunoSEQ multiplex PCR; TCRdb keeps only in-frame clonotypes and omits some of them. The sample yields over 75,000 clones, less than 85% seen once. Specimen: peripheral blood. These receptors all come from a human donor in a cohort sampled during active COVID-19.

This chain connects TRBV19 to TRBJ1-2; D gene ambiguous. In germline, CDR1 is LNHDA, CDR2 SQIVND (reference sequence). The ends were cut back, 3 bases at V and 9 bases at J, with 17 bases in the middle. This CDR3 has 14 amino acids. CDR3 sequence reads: CASSIPGELSSYTF. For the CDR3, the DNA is TGTGCCAGTAGTATCCCCGGGGAGCTATCAAGCTACACCTTC.

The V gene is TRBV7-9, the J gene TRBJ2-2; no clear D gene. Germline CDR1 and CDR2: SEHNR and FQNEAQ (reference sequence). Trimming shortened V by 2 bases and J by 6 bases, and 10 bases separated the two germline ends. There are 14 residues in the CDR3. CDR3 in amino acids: CASSLSGLAGELFF. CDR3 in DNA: TGTGCCAGCAGCTTAAGTGGCCTCGCCGGGGAGCTGTTTTTT.

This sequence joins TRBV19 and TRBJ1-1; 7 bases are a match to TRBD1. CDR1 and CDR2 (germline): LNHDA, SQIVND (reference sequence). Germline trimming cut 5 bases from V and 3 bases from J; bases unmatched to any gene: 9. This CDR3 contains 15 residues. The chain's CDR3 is CASSLRQGRDTEAFF. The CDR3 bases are TGTGCCAGTAGTCTTCGACAGGGTAGGGACACTGAAGCTTTCTTT.

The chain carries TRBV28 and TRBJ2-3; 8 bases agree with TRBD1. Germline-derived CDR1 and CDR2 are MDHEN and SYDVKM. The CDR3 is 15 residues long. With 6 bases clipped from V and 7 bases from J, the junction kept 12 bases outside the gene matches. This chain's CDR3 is CASSPRQGLRHTQYF. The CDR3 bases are TGTGCCAGCAGCCCTAGACAGGGGCTCCGGCATACGCAGTATTTT. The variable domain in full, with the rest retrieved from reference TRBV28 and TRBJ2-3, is DVKVTQSSRYLVKRTGEKVFLECVQDMDHENMFWYRQDPGLGLRLIYFSYDVKMKEKGDIPEGYSVSREKKERFSLILESASTNQTSMYLCASSPRQGLRHTQYFGPGTRLTVL.

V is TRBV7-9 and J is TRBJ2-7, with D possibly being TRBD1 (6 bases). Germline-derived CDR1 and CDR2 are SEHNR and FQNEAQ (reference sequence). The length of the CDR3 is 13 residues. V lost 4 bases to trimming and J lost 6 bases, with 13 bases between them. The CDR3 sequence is CASSSTQGGEQYF. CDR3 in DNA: TGTGCCAGCAGCTCGACACAGGGCGGCGAGCAGTACTTC.

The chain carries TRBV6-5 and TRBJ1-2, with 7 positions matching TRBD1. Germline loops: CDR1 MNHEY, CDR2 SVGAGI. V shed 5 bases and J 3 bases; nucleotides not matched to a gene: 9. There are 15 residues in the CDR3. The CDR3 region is CASSTNRGEDYGYTF. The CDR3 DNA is TGTGCCAGCAGTACAAACAGGGGAGAGGACTATGGCTACACCTTC.

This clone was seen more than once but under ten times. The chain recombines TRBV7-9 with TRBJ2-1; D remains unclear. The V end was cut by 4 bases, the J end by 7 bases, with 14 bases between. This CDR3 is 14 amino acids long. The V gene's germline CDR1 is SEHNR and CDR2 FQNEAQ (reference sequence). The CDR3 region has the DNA TGTGCCAGCAGCTCCCCGCTTTCGGTTAATGAGCAGTTCTTC. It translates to CASSSPLSVNEQFF. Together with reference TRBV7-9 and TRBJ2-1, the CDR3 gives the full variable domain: DTGVSQNPRHKITKRGQNVTFRCDPISEHNRLYWYRQTLGQGPEFLTYFQNEAQLEKSRLLSDRFSAERPKGSFSTLEIQRTEQGDSAMYLCASSSPLSVNEQFFGPGTRLTVL.

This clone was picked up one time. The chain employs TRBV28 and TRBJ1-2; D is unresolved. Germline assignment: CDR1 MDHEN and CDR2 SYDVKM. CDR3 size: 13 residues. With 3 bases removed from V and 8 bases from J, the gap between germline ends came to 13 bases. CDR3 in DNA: TGTGCCAGCAGTTTTGGGCCCCAGTGGGGCTACACCTTC. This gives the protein CASSFGPQWGYTF.

CDR3 DNA sequence: TGTGCCAGCAGCTTACTGAGCGGAGCCCAAGAGACCCAGTACTTC. Translating gives CASSLLSGAQETQYF. This sequence joins TRBV7-3 and TRBJ2-5; D might be TRBD2 (5 bases). Trimming removed 2 bases at V and 1 base at J, with 11 bases between. Germline values: CDR1 SGHTA, CDR2 FQGTGA. CDR3 size: 15 residues.

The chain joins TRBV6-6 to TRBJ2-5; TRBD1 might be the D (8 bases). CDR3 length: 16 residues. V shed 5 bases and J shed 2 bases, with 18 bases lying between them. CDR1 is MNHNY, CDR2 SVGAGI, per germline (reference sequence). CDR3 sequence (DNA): TGTGCCAGCAGTACAGGGGGGGCTAGGGGGCAAGAGACCCAGTACTTC. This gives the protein CASSTGGARGQETQYF.

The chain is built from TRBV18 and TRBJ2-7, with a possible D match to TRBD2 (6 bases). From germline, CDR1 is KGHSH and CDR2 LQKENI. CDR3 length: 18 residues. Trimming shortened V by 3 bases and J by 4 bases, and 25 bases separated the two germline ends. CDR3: CASSPNPPGTGRGYEQYF. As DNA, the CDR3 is TGTGCCAGCTCACCCAACCCCCCTGGGACTGGCCGGGGGTACGAGCAGTACTTC.

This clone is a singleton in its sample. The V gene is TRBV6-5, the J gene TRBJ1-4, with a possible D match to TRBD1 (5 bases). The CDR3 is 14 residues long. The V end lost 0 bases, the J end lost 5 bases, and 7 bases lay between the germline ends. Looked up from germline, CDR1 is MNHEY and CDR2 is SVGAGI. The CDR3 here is CASSYSNRNEKLFF. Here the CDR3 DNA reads TGTGCCAGCAGTTACTCGAACAGGAATGAAAAACTGTTTTTT.

The CDR3 here is CASSNTTYEQYF. CDR3 coding DNA: TGCGCCAGCAGCAATACTACCTACGAGCAGTACTTC. J is TRBJ2-7 and V is TRBV5-1; D uncertain. V lost 4 bases to trimming and J lost 2 bases, with 7 bases between them. This CDR3 is 12 amino acids long. The germline gives CDR1 SGHRS, CDR2 YFSETQ.

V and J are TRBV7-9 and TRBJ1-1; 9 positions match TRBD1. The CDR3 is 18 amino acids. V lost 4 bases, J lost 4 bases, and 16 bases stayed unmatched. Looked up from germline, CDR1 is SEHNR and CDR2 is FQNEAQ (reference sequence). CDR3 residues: CASSSKAGTGFVITEAFF. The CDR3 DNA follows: TGTGCCAGCAGCTCTAAAGCCGGGACAGGGTTCGTTATCACTGAAGCTTTCTTT.

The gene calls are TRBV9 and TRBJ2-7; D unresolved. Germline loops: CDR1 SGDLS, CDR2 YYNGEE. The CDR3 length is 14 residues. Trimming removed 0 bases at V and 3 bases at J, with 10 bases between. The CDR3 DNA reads TGTGCCAGCAGCGTAGGCGGAACAAACTACGAGCAGTACTTC. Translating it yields CASSVGGTNYEQYF.

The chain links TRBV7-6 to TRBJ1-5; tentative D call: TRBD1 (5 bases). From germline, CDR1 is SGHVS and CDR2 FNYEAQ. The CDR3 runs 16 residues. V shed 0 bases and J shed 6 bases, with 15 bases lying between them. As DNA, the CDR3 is TGTGCCAGCAGCTTAGCCGGCTGGCAGGGCGGTCAGCCCCAGCATTTT. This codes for CASSLAGWQGGQPQHF.

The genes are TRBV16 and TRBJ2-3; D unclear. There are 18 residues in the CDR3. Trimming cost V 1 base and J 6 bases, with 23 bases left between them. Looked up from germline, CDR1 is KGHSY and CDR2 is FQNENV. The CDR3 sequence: CASSQLQQSPPSLDTQYF. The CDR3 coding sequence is TGTGCCAGCAGCCAATTACAGCAGAGCCCCCCAAGTCTGGATACGCAGTATTTT.

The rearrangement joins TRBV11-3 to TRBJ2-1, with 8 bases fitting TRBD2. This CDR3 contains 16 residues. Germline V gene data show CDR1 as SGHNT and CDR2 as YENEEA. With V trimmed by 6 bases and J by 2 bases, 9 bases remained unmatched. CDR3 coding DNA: TGTGCCAGCAGTCCATACGGGGGGGCCACCTACAATGAGCAGTTCTTC. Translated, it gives CASSPYGGATYNEQFF.

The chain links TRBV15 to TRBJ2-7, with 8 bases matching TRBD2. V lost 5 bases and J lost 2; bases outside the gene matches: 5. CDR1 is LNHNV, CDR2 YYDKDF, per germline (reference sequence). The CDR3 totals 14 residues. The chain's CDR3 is CATSVGGGTYEQYF. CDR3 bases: TGTGCCACCAGCGTCGGCGGGGGGACCTACGAGCAGTACTTC.

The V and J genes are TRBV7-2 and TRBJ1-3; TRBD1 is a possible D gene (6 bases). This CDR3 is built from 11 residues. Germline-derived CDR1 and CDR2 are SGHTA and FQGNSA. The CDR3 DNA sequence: TGTGCGTCAGGGGAGAGAAACACCATATATTTT. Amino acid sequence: CASGERNTIYF.

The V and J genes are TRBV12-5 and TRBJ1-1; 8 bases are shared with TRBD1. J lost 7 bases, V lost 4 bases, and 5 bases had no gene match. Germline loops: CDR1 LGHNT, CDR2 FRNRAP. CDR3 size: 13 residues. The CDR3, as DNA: TGTGCTAGTGGTTGGGACAGGCTTCGTGAAGCTTTCTTT. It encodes CASGWDRLREAFF.

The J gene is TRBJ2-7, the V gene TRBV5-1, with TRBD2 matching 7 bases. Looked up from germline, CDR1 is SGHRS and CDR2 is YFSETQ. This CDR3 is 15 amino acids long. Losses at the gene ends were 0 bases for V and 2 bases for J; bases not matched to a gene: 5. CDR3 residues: CASSLDGTTAYEQYF. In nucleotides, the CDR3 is TGCGCCAGCAGCTTGGATGGGACTACCGCCTACGAGCAGTACTTC. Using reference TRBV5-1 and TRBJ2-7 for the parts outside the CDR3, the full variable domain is KAGVTQTPRYLIKTRGQQVTLSCSPISGHRSVSWYQQTPGQGLQFLFEYFSETQRNKGNFPGRFSGRQFSNSRSEMNVSTLELGDSALYLCASSLDGTTAYEQYFGPGTRLTVT.

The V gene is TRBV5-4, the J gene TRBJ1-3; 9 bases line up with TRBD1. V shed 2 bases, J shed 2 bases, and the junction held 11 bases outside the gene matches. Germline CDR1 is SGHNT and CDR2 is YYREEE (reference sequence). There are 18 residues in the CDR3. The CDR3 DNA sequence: TGTGCCAGCAGCTTAGGGACAGGGACCTCTAACGCTGGAAACACCATATATTTT. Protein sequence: CASSLGTGTSNAGNTIYF.

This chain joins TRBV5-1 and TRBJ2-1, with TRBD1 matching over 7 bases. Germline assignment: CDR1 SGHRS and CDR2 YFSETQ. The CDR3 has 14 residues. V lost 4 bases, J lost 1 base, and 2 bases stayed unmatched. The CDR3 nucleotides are TGCGCCAGCAGCGAACAGGGGTCCTACAATGAGCAGTTCTTC. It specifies CASSEQGSYNEQFF.

The CDR3 region is CASSLGLAVYNEQFF. In nucleotides, the CDR3 is TGCGCCAGCAGCCTGGGACTAGCGGTGTACAATGAGCAGTTCTTC. The chain couples TRBV5-1 to TRBJ2-1; 11 bases are shared with TRBD2. From germline, CDR1 is SGHRS and CDR2 YFSETQ. The CDR3 length is 15 residues. With 4 bases clipped from V and 4 bases from J, the junction kept 4 bases outside the gene matches. The entire variable domain, with the rest obtained from reference TRBV5-1 and TRBJ2-1, is as follows: KAGVTQTPRYLIKTRGQQVTLSCSPISGHRSVSWYQQTPGQGLQFLFEYFSETQRNKGNFPGRFSGRQFSNSRSEMNVSTLELGDSALYLCASSLGLAVYNEQFFGPGTRLTVL.

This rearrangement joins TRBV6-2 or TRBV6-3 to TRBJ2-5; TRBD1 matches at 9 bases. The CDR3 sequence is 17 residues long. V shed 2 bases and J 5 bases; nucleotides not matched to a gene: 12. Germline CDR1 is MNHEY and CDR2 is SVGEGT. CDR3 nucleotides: TGTGCCAGCAGTTACGTCTTTGGGACAGGGAGTGAGGAGACCCAGTACTTC. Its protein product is CASSYVFGTGSEETQYF.

The CDR3 DNA is TGTGCCAGCAGCTCAGGGGGCTCTGGAAACACCATATATTTT. This encodes CASSSGGSGNTIYF. The rearrangement joins TRBV7-2 to TRBJ1-3; TRBD1 aligns across 7 bases. There are 14 residues in the CDR3. V trimming: 4 bases; J trimming: 0 bases; junction bases outside the gene matches: 0. Germline V gene lookup returns CDR1 SGHTA and CDR2 FQGNSA.

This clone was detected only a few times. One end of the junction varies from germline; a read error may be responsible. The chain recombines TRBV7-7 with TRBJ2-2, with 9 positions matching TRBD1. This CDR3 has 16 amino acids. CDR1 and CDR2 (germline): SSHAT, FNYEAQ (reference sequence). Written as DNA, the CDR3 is TGTGCTAGCAGCTTATTGACAGGGGGAAGCACCGGGGAGCTGTTTTTT. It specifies CASSLLTGGSTGELFF.

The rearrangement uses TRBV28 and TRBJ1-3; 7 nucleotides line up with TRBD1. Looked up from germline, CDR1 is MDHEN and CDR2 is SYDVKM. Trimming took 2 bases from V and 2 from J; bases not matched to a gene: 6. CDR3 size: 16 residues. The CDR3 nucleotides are TGTGCCAGCAGTTTAAACCCAGGGGGGACTGGAAACACCATATATTTT. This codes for CASSLNPGGTGNTIYF.

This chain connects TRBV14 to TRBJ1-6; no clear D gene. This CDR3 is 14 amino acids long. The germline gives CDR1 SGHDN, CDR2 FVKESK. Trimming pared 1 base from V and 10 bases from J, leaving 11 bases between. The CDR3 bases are TGTGCCAGCAGCCAAGCATTAGGAGGATCACCCCTCCACTTT. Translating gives CASSQALGGSPLHF.

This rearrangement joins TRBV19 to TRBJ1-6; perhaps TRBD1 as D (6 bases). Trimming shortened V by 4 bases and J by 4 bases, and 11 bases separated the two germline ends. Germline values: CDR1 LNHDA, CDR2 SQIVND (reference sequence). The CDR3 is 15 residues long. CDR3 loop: CASSTRQAYNSPLHF. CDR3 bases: TGTGCCAGTAGTACTCGACAGGCATATAATTCACCCCTCCACTTT.